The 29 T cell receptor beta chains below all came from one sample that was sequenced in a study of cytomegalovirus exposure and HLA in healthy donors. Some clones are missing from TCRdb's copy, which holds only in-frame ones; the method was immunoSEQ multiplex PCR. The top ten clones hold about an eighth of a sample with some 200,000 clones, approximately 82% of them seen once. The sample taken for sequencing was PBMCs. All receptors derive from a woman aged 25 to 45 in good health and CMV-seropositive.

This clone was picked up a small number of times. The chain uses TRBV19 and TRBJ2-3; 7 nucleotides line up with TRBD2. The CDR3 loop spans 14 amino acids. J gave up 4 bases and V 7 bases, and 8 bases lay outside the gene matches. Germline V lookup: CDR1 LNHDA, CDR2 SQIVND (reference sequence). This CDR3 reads CASIGAGRADTQYF. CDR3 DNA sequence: TGTGCCAGTATCGGAGCGGGAAGGGCAGATACGCAGTATTTT.

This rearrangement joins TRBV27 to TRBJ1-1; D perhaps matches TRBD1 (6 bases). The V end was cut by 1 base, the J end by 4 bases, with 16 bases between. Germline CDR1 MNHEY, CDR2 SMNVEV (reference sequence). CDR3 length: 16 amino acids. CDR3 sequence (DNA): TGTGCCAGCAGTTTATATCCGGCGGGGGCGGGCACTGAAGCTTTCTTT. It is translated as CASSLYPAGAGTEAFF.

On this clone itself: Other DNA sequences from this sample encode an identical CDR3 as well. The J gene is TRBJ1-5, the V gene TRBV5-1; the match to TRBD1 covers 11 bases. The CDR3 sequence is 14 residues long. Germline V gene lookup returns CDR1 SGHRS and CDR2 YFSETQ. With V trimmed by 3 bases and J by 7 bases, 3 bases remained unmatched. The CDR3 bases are TGCGCCAGCAGCTCCGGGACAGGGGGACAGCCCCAGCATTTT. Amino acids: CASSSGTGGQPQHF.

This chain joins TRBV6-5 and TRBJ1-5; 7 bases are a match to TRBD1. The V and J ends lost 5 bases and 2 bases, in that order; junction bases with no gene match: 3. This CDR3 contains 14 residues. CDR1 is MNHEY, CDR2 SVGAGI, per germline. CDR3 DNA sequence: TGTGCCAGCAGTAGGGGGCTGGGCAATCAGCCCCAGCATTTT. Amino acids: CASSRGLGNQPQHF.

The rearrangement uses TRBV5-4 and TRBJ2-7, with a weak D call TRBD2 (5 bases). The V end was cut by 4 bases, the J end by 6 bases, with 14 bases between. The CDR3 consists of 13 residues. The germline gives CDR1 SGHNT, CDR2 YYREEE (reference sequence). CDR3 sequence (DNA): TGTGCCAGCAGCCTTGCGAGTAGCGTCGAGCAGTACTTC. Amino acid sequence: CASSLASSVEQYF.

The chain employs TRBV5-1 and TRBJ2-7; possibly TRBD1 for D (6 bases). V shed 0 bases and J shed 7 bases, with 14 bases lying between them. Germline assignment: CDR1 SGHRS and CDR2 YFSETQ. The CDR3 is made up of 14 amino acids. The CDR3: CASSLGLGTPEQYF. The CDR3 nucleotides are TGCGCCAGCAGCTTGGGGCTAGGGACACCTGAGCAGTACTTC.

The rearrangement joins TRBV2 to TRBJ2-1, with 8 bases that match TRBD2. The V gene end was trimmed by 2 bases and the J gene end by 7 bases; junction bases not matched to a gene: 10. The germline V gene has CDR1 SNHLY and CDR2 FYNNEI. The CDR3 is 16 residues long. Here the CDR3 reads CASSEKTGGPRNEQFF. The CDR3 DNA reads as TGTGCCAGCAGTGAAAAGACGGGAGGGCCGAGGAATGAGCAGTTCTTC.

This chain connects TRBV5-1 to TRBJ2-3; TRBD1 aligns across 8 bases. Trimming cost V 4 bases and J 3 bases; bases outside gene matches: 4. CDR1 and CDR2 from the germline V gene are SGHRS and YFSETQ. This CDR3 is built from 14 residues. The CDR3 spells CASSGDRGTDTQYF. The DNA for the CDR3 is TGCGCCAGCAGCGGAGACAGGGGAACAGATACGCAGTATTTT.

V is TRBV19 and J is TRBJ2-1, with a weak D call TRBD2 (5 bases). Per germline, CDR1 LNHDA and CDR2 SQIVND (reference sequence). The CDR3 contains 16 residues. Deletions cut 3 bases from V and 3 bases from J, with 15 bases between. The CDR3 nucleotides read TGTGCCAGTAGTATTTTGGGCGGGCAACTCTACAATGAGCAGTTCTTC. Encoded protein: CASSILGGQLYNEQFF.

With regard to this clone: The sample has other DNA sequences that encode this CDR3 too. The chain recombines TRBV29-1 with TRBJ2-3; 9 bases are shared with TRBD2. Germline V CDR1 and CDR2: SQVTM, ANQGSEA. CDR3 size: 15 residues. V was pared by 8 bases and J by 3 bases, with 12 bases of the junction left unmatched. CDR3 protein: CSTLTSGASTDTQYF. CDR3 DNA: TGCAGCACACTGACTAGCGGTGCTAGTACAGATACGCAGTATTTT.

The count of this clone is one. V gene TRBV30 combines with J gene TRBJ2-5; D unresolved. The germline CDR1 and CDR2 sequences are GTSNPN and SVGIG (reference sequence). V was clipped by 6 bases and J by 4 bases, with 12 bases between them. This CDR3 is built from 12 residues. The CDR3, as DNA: TGTGCCTGCAGGATTACTGGAGAGACCCAGTACTTC. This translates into CACRITGETQYF.

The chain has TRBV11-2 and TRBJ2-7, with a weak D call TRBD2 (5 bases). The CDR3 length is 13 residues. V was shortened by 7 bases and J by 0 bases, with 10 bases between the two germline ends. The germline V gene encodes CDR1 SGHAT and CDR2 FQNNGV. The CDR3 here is CASTIRDSYEQYF. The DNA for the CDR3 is TGTGCCAGCACCATTCGGGACTCCTACGAGCAGTACTTC.

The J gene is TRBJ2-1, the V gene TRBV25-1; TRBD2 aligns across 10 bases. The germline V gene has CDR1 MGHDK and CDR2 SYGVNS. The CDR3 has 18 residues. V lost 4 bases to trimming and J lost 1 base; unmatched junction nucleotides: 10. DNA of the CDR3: TGTGCCAGCAGTGGGTCTCCGGGACTAGCGAAATCCTACAATGAGCAGTTCTTC. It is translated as CASSGSPGLAKSYNEQFF.

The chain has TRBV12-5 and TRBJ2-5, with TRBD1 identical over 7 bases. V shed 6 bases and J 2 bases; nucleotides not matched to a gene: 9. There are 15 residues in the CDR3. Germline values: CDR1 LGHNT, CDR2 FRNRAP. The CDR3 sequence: CASGPGQTEQETQYF. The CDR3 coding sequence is TGTGCTAGTGGCCCGGGACAGACGGAACAAGAGACCCAGTACTTC.

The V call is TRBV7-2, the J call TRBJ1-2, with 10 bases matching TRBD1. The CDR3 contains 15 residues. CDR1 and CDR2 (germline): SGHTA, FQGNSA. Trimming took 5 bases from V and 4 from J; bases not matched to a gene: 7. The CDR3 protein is CASSPRDRGIYGYTF. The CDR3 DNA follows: TGTGCCAGCAGCCCCCGGGACAGGGGAATCTATGGCTACACCTTC. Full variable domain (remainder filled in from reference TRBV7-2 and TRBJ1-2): GAGVSQSPSNKVTEKGKDVELRCDPISGHTALYWYRQSLGQGLEFLIYFQGNSAPDKSGLPSDRFSAERTGGSVSTLTIQRTQQEDSAVYLCASSPRDRGIYGYTFGSGTRLTVV.

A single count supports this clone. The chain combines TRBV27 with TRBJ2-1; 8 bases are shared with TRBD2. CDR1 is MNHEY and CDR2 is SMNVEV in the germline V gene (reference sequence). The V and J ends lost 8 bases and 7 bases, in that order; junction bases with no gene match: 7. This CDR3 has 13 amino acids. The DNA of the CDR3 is TGTGCCAGCGGGACTAGTCTCCGGAATGAGCAGTTCTTC. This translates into CASGTSLRNEQFF.

The CDR3, as DNA: TGTGCCAGCAGCGTAGGGGGAGGGTGGGGAGATACGCAGTATTTT. This gives the protein CASSVGGGWGDTQYF. The chain recombines TRBV9 with TRBJ2-3, with 7 bases matching TRBD2. Germline V gives CDR1 SGDLS, CDR2 YYNGEE. The length of the CDR3 is 15 residues. Trimming at V came to 0 bases and at J to 5 bases, leaving 6 bases not matched to a gene.

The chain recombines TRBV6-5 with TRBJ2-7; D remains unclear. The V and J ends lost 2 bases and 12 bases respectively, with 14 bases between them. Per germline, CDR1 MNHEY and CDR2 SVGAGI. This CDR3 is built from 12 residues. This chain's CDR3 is CASSYTLRALYF. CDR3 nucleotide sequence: TGTGCCAGCAGTTACACCTTACGAGCCTTGTACTTC.

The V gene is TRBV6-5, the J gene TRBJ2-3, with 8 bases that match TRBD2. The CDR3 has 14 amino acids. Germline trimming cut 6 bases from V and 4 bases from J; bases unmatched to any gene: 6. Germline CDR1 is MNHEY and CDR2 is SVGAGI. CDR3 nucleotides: TGTGCCAGCAGCCGGACTAGCACCGCAGATACGCAGTATTTT. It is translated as CASSRTSTADTQYF.

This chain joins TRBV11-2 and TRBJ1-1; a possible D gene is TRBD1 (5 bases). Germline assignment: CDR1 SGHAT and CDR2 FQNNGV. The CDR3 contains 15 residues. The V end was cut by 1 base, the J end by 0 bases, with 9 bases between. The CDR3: CASSLGRQMNTEAFF. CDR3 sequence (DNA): TGTGCCAGCAGCTTAGGGCGACAGATGAACACTGAAGCTTTCTTT.

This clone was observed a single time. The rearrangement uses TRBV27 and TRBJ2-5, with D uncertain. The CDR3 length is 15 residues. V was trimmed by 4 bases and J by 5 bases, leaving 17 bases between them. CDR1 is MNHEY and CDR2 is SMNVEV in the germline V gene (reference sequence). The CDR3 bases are TGTGCCAGCAGTTCCATCCTCCGAGGCATTGAGACCCAGTACTTC. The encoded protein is CASSSILRGIETQYF.

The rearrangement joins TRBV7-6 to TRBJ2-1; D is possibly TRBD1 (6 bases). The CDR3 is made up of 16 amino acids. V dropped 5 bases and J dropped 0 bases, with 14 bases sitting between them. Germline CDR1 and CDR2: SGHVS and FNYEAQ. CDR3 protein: CASSRGGPSSYNEQFF. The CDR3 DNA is TGTGCCAGCAGCCGAGGGGGACCATCCTCCTACAATGAGCAGTTCTTC. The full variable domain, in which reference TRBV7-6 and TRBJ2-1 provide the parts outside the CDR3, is GAGVSQSPRYKVTKRGQDVALRCDPISGHVSLYWYRQALGQGPEFLTYFNYEAQQDKSGLPNDRFSAERPEGSISTLTIQRTEQRDSAMYRCASSRGGPSSYNEQFFGPGTRLTVL.

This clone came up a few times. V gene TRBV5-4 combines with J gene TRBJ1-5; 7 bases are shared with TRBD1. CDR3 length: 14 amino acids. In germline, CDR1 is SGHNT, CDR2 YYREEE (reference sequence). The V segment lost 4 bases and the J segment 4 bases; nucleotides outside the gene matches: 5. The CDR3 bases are TGTGCCAGCAGCGTGGACAGGCGGAATCAGCCCCAGCATTTT. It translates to CASSVDRRNQPQHF.

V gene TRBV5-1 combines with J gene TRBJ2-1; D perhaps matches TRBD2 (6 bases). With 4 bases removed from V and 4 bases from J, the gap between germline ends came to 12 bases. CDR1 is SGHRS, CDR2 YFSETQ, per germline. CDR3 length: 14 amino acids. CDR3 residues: CASSPGLPYNEQFF. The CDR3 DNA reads TGCGCCAGCAGCCCGGGACTCCCTTACAATGAGCAGTTCTTC.

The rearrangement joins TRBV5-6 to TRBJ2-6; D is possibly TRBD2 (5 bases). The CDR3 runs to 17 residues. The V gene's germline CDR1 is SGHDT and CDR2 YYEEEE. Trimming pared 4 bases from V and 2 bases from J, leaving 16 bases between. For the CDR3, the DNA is TGTGCCAGCAGCCGGTGGATGGGAGCGACTGGGGCCAACGTCCTGACTTTC. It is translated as CASSRWMGATGANVLTF.

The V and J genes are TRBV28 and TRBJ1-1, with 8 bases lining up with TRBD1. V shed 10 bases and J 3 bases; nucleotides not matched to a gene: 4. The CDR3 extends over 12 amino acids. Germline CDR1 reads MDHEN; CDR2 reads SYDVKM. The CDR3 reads CAIGQGHTEAFF. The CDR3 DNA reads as TGTGCCATTGGACAGGGTCACACTGAAGCTTTCTTT.

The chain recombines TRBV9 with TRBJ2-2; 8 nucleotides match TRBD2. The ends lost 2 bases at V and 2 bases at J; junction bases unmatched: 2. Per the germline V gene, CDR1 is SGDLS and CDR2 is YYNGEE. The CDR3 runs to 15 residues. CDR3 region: CASSVLAGNTGELFF. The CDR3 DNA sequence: TGTGCCAGCAGCGTCCTAGCGGGTAACACCGGGGAGCTGTTTTTT. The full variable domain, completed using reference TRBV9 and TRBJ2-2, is DSGVTQTPKHLITATGQRVTLRCSPRSGDLSVYWYQQSLDQGLQFLIQYYNGEERAKGNILERFSAQQFPDLHSELNLSSLELGDSALYFCASSVLAGNTGELFFGEGSRLTVL.

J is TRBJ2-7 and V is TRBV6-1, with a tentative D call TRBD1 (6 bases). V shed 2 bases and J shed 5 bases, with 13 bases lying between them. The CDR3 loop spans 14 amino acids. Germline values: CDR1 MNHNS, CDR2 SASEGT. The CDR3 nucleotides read TGTGCCAGCAGTGAACTGGGGGCCAGCCACGAGCAGTACTTC. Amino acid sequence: CASSELGASHEQYF.

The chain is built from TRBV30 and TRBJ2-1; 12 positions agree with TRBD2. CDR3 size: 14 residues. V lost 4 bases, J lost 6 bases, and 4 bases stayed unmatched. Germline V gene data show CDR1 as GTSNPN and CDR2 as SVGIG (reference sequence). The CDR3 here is CAWTLAGGLNEQFF. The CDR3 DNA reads TGTGCCTGGACTCTAGCGGGAGGGCTCAATGAGCAGTTCTTC.